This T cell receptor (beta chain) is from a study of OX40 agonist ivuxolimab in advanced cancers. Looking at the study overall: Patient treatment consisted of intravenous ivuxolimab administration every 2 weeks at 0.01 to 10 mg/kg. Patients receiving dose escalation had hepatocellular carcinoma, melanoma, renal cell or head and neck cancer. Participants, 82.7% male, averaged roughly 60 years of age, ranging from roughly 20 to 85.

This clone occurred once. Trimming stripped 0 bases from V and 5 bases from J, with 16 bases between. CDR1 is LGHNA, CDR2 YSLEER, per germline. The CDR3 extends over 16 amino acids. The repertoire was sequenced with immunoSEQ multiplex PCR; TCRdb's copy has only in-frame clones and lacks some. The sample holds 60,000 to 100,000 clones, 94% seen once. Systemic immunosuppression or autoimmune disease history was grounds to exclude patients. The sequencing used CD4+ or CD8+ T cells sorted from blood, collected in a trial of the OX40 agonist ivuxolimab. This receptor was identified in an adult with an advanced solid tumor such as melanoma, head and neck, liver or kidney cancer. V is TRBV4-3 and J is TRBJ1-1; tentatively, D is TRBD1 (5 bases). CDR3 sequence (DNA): TGCGCCAGCAGCCAAGATATCTGGCAGGGAGGGACTGAAGCTTTCTTT. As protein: CASSQDIWQGGTEAFF.